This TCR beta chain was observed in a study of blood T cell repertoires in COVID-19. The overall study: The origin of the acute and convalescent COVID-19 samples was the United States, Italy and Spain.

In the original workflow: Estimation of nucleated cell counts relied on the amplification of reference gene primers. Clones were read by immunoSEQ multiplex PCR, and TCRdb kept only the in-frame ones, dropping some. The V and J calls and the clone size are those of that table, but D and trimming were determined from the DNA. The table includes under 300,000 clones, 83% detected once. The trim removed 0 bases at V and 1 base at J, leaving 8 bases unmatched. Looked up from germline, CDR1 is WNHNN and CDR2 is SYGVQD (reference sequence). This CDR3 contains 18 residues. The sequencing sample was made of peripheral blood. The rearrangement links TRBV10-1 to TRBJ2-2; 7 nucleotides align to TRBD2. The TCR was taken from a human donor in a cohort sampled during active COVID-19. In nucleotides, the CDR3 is TGCGCCAGCAGTGAGTCGGGGACTACTCCAGGGAACACCGGGGAGCTGTTTTTT. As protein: CASSESGTTPGNTGELFF.